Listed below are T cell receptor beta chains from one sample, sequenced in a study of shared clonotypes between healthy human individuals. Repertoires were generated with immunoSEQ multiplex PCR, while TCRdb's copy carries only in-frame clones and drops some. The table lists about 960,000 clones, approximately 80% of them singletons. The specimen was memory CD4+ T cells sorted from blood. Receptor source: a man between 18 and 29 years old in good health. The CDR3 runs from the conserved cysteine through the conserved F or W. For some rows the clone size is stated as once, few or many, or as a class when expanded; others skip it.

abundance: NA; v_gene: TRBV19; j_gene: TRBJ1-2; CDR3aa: CASSVDRGRYGYTF
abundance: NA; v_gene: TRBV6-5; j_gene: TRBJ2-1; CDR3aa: CASRKGTGEQFF
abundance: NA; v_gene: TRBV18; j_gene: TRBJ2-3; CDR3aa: CASSPPTGGDTQYF
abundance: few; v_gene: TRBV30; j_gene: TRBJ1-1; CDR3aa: CAWTRQVNTEAFF
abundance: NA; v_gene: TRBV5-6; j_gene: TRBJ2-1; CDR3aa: CASSRAWEEFF
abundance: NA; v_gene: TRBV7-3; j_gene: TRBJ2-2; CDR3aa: CASSLMADRGAGELFF
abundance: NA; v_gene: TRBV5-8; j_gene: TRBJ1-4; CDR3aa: CASSQGQGWEKLFF
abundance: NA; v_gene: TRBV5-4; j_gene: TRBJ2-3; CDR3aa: CASSQDPFSTDTQYF
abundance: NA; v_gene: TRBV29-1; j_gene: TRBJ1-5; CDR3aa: CSIITGSREQPQHF
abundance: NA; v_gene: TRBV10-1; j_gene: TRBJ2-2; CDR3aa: CASSELSSGSEGGELFF
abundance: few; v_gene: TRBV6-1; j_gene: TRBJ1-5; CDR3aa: CASMEGGNQPQHF
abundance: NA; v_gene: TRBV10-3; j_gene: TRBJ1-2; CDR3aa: CAIGETGGYGYTF
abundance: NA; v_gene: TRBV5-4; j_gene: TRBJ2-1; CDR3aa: CASSLAGGGYNEQFF
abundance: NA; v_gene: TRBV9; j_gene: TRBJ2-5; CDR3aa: CASSVGTGGIGETQYF
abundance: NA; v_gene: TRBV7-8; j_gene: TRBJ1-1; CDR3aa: CASSFDREAFF
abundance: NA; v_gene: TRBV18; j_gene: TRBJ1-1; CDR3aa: CASSPPGAEAFF
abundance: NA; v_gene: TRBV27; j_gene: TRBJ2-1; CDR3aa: CASSRWQGDGEQFF
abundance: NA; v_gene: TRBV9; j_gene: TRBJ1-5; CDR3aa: CASSVDGEGQPQHF
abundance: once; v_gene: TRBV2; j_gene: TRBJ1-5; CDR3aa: CASSDSGPNQPQHF
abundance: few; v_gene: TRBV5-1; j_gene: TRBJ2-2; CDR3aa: CASSLTSNTGELFF
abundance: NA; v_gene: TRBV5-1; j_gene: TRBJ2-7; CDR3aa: CASRTGDPVYEQYF
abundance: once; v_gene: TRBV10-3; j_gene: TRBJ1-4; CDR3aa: CAISEGQTNEKLFF
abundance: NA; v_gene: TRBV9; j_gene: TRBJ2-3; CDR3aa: CASSSLGTVTSTDTQYF
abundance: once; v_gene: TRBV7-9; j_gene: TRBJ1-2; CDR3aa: CASSSTGLRGYTF
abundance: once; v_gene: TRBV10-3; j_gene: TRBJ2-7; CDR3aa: CAISDQGSYEQYF
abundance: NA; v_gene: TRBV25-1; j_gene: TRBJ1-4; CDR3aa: CASSQGQGNEKLFF
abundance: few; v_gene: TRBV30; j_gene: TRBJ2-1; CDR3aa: CAWKNRGRAHNEQFF
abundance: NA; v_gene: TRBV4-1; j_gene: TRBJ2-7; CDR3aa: CASSMGQPSYEQYF
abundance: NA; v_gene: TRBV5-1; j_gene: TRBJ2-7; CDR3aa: CASRLAGGPYEQYF
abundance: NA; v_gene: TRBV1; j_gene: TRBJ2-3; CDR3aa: CTSSDRCGGALDTQYF
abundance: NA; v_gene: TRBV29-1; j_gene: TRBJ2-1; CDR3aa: CSFHSGNEQFF
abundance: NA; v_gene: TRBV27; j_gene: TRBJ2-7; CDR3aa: CASRTGRLPGQYF
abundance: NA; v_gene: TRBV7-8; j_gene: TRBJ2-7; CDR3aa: CASSLGKLVFEQYF
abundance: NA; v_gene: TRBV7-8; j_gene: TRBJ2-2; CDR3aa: CASSLRPPSLNTGELFF
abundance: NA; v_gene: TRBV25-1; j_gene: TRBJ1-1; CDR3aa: CASREPGHVNTEAFF
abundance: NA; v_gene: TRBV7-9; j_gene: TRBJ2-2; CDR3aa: CASSRSRQGWAGELFF